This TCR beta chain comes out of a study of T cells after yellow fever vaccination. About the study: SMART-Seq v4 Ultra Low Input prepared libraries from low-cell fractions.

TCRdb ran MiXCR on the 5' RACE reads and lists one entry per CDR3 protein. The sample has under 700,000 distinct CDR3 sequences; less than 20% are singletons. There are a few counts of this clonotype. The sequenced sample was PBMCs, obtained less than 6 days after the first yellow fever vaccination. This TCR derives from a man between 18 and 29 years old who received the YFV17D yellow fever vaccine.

In DNA form, the CDR3 reads TGTGCCAGCGCCTCACAGGTTAACACCGGGGAGCTGTTTTTT. Residues: CASASQVNTGELFF. The V call is TRBV7-2, the J call TRBJ2-2; maybe TRBD1 (5 bases). This CDR3 has 14 residues. The V gene's germline CDR1 is SGHTA and CDR2 FQGNSA. The V end was cut by 8 bases, the J end by 2 bases, with 12 bases between. The entire variable domain, with the rest obtained from reference TRBV7-2 and TRBJ2-2, is as follows: GAGVSQSPSNKVTEKGKDVELRCDPISGHTALYWYRQSLGQGLEFLIYFQGNSAPDKSGLPSDRFSAERTGGSVSTLTIQRTQQEDSAVYLCASASQVNTGELFFGEGSRLTVL.